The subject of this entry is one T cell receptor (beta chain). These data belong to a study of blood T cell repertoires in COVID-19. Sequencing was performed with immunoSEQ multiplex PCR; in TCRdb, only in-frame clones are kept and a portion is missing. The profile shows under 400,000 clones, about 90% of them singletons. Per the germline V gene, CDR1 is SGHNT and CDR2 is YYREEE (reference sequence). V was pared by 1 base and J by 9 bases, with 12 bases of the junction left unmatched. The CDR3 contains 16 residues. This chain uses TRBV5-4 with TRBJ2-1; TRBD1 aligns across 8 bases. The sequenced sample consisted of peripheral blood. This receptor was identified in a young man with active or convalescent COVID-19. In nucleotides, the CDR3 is TGTGCCAGCAGCTTGTATGGAAGTCAGGGGGCTTTTGAGCAGTTCTTC. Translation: CASSLYGSQGAFEQFF.